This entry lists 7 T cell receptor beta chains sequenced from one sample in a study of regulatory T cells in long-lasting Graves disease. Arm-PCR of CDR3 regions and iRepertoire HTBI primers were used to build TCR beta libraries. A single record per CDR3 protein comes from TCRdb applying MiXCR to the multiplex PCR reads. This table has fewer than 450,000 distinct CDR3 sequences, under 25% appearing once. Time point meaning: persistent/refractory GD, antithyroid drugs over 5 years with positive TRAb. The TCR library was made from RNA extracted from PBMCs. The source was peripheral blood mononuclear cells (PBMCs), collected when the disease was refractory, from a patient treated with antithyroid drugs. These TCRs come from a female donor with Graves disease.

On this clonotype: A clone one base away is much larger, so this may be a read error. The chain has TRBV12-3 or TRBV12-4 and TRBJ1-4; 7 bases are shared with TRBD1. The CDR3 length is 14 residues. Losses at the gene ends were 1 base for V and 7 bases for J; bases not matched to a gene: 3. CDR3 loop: CASSLGDRGEKLFF. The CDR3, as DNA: TGTGCCAGCAGTTTAGGGGACAGAGGTGAAAAACTGTTTTTT.

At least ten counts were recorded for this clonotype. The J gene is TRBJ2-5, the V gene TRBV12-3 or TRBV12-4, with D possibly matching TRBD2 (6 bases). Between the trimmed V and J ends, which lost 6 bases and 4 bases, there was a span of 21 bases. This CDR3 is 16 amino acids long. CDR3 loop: CASSSSGTYGRETQYF. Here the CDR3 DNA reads TGTGCCAGCAGCAGTTCCGGGACTTATGGGCGAGAGACCCAGTACTTC.

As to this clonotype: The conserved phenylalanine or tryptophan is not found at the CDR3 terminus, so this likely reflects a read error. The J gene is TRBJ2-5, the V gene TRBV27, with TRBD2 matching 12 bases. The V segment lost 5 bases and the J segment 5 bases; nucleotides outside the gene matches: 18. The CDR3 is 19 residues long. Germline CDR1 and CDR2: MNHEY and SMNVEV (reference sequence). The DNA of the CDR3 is TGTGCCAGCAGTCCGCTAGCGGGAGGGCCACTTTTAAATGAGGAGACCCAGTACCTC. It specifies CASSPLAGGPLLNEETQYL.

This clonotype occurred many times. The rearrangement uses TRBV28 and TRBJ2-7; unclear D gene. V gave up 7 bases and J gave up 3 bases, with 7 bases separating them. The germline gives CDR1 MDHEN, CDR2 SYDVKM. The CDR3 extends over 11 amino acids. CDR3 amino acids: CASKENYEQYF. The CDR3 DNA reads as TGTGCCAGCAAAGAAAACTACGAGCAGTACTTC.

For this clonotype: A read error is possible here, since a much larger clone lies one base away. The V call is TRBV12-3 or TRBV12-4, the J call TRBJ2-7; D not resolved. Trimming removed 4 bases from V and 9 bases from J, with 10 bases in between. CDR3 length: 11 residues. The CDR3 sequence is CASSSAIGQYF. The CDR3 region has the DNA TGTGCCAGCAGTTCCGCCATAGGGCAGTACTTC.

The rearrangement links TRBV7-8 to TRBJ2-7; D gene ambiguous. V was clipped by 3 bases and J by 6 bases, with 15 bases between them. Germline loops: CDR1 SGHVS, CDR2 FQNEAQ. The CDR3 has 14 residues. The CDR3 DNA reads TGTGCCAGCAGCTTGGGCAAGGTGTTCTCCGAGCAGTACTTC. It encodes CASSLGKVFSEQYF.

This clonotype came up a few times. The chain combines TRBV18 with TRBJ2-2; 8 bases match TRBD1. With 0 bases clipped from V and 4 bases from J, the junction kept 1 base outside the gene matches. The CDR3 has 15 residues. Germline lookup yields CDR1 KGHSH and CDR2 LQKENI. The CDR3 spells CASSPPGQATGELFF. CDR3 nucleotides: TGTGCCAGCTCACCACCGGGACAGGCCACCGGGGAGCTGTTTTTT.